The 16 T cell receptor beta chains below all came from one sample that was sequenced in a study of siplizumab effects on memory and regulatory T cells. Profiled with immunoSEQ multiplex PCR; TCRdb holds only in-frame clones, not every one. The sample records over 80,000 clones, about 93% being singletons. The sample consisted of non-Treg CD4+ T cells sorted from blood. These receptor sequences come from a human donor in good health.

The chain uses TRBV19 and TRBJ2-1; no firm D call. Germline V CDR1 and CDR2: LNHDA, SQIVND (reference sequence). The CDR3 sequence is 14 residues long. V was cut by 3 bases and J by 6 bases, with 12 bases left in between. This CDR3 is CASSMARVFNEQFF. In nucleotides, the CDR3 is TGTGCCAGTAGTATGGCACGCGTTTTCAATGAGCAGTTCTTC.

The J gene is TRBJ1-5, the V gene TRBV28; unclear D gene. The CDR3 runs to 12 residues. V lost 7 bases and J 10 bases, leaving 14 bases between the germline ends. Germline lookup yields CDR1 MDHEN and CDR2 SYDVKM. DNA for the CDR3: TGTGCCAGCAATACCCCACCATTTCCCCAGCATTTT. Amino acids: CASNTPPFPQHF.

This clone was recorded a few times. The rearrangement uses TRBV18 and TRBJ1-1; possibly TRBD1 for D (5 bases). This CDR3 contains 13 residues. CDR1 and CDR2 from the germline V gene are KGHSH and LQKENI. The V end was cut by 5 bases, the J end by 1 base, with 8 bases between. Here the CDR3 reads CASSYGQNTEAFF. The CDR3 nucleotides are TGTGCCAGCTCATATGGACAGAACACTGAAGCTTTCTTT. The variable domain in full, with the rest retrieved from reference TRBV18 and TRBJ1-1, is NAGVMQNPRHLVRRRGQEARLRCSPMKGHSHVYWYRQLPEEGLKFMVYLQKENIIDESGMPKERFSAEFPKEGPSILRIQQVVRGDSAAYFCASSYGQNTEAFFGQGTRLTVV.

The CDR3: CASSLISPNTQYF. The DNA for the CDR3 is TGCGCCAGCAGCTTGATTAGCCCCAATACGCAGTATTTT. The chain employs TRBV5-1 and TRBJ2-3; no definite D call. The germline V gene encodes CDR1 SGHRS and CDR2 YFSETQ. V was clipped by 1 base and J by 7 bases, with 10 bases between them. This CDR3 has 13 residues.

V is TRBV7-8 and J is TRBJ1-2; D is possibly TRBD1 (5 bases). There are 12 residues in the CDR3. With 2 bases removed from V and 6 bases from J, the gap between germline ends came to 7 bases. The V gene's germline CDR1 is SGHVS and CDR2 FQNEAQ. The CDR3 loop reads CASSLRGDGYTF. The CDR3 nucleotides read TGTGCCAGCAGCTTACGGGGGGATGGCTACACCTTC.

The V and J genes are TRBV4-2 and TRBJ2-1, with 9 bases aligning to TRBD2. V lost 2 bases and J lost 5; bases outside the gene matches: 1. The CDR3 consists of 14 residues. CDR1 is LGHNA and CDR2 is YNFKEQ in the germline V gene. The CDR3 loop is CASSQSSGDNEQFF. The DNA for the CDR3 is TGTGCCAGCAGCCAATCTAGCGGGGACAATGAGCAGTTCTTC.

The rearrangement uses TRBV27 and TRBJ2-1, with TRBD1 identical over 10 bases. The CDR3 is made up of 12 amino acids. J gave up 7 bases and V 10 bases, and 4 bases lay outside the gene matches. The V gene's germline CDR1 is MNHEY and CDR2 SMNVEV (reference sequence). In nucleotides, the CDR3 is TGTGCCACCGGACAGGGGGGGAATGAGCAGTTCTTC. This translates into CATGQGGNEQFF.

Only one count was recorded for this clone. The rearrangement links TRBV13 to TRBJ2-5; 7 bases fit TRBD1. Germline CDR1 and CDR2: PRHDT and FYEKMQ (reference sequence). V gave up 5 bases and J gave up 2 bases; unmatched junction bases: 11. This CDR3 contains 16 residues. CDR3 sequence: CASSAPGGNAQETQYF. The CDR3 DNA follows: TGTGCCAGCAGCGCGCCAGGGGGAAATGCGCAAGAGACCCAGTACTTC.

The chain couples TRBV10-3 to TRBJ2-1; tentatively, D is TRBD2 (6 bases). With 8 bases removed from V and 7 bases from J, the gap between germline ends came to 12 bases. This CDR3 comprises 12 residues. In germline, CDR1 is ENHRY, CDR2 SYGVKD. DNA of the CDR3: TGTGCCATCGGGGGGTCACTGAATGAGCAGTTCTTC. Its protein product is CAIGGSLNEQFF.

V is TRBV6-5 and J is TRBJ1-2, with D maybe TRBD1 (5 bases). The ends were cut back, 6 bases at V and 12 bases at J, with 20 bases in the middle. CDR1 MNHEY and CDR2 SVGAGI come from the germline V gene. CDR3 size: 13 residues. Here the CDR3 reads CASSGPEKGQNTF. The CDR3 nucleotides read TGTGCCAGCAGCGGGCCGGAAAAGGGGCAGAACACCTTC.

The CDR3 reads CASSLSRAGINEQYF. CDR3 nucleotide sequence: TGTGCCAGCAGCCTATCCCGTGCGGGGATCAACGAGCAGTACTTC. The chain links TRBV27 to TRBJ2-7; a possible D gene is TRBD2 (6 bases). The CDR3 extends over 15 amino acids. The ends were cut back, 6 bases at V and 5 bases at J, with 20 bases in the middle. The germline V gene encodes CDR1 MNHEY and CDR2 SMNVEV (reference sequence).

The gene calls are TRBV28 and TRBJ2-5; the D gene is possibly TRBD1 (6 bases). CDR1 is MDHEN, CDR2 SYDVKM, per germline. This CDR3 region has 16 residues. Deletions cut 6 bases from V and 4 bases from J, with 21 bases between. The CDR3 bases are TGTGCCAGCAGCAAACCAGGCAAGGGGGTGGGAGAGACCCAGTACTTC. Protein: CASSKPGKGVGETQYF.

The rearrangement links TRBV19 to TRBJ1-4, with a tentative D call TRBD1 (6 bases). Germline loops: CDR1 LNHDA, CDR2 SQIVND (reference sequence). CDR3 length: 14 residues. V gave up 6 bases and J gave up 5 bases, with 13 bases separating them. The CDR3 DNA is TGTGCCAGTAGCCATGACAGGCTCAATGAAAAACTGTTTTTT. Residues: CASSHDRLNEKLFF.

This rearrangement joins TRBV9 to TRBJ2-3; 7 bases fit TRBD2. From germline, CDR1 is SGDLS and CDR2 YYNGEE. CDR3 size: 17 residues. The junction had 12 bases not matched to a gene; V was cut back by 2 bases and J by 3 bases. The CDR3 is CASSVGGVALPTDTQYF. DNA of the CDR3: TGTGCCAGCAGCGTGGGAGGGGTAGCGCTACCTACAGATACGCAGTATTTT.

CDR3: CASSQYGLASDTQYF. The CDR3 region has the DNA TGTGCCAGCAGCCAATATGGACTAGCCTCAGATACGCAGTATTTT. This chain links TRBV14 with TRBJ2-3; 8 bases are a match to TRBD2. The CDR3 is made up of 15 amino acids. Trimming cost V 2 bases and J 4 bases; bases outside gene matches: 5. Germline V CDR1 and CDR2: SGHDN, FVKESK.

The chain combines TRBV7-6 with TRBJ2-1; D gene uncertain. Germline CDR1 reads SGHVS; CDR2 reads FNYEAQ. This CDR3 contains 12 residues. V lost 1 base and J 8 bases, leaving 6 bases between the germline ends. The CDR3: CASSLVLHEQFF. In DNA, the CDR3 is TGTGCCAGCAGCTTAGTTCTCCATGAGCAGTTCTTC.